The 18 T cell receptor beta chains given below trace back to one sample, sequenced in a study of monozygotic twins with inflammatory bowel disease. No DNA is given; TCRdb re-called the 5' RACE reads and lists each CDR3 protein once. The sample yields approximately 400,000 distinct CDR3 sequences, of which the top ten take up about 2.4%. The sample was blood. These receptors originate from a human donor with ulcerative colitis or Crohn's disease, or a healthy co-twin of an affected twin (not recorded which).

This sequence joins TRBV3-1 and TRBJ2-7; as DNA is missing, the TRBD1 call by TCRdb cannot be tested. This CDR3 has 13 residues. Germline-derived CDR1 and CDR2 are LGHDT and YNNKEL (reference sequence). This CDR3 is CASSPRAFYEQYF.

CDR3 amino acids: CASSAASGAPYNEQFF. The rearrangement joins TRBV5-1 to TRBJ2-1; TCRdb designates TRBD2, a call that cannot be tested without DNA. CDR3 length: 16 residues. Looked up from germline, CDR1 is SGHRS and CDR2 is YFSETQ.

V is TRBV4-3 and J is TRBJ2-1; TCRdb picks TRBD2, but there is no DNA to check that call. Germline V gene sequence: CDR1 LGHNA, CDR2 YSLEER. The CDR3 length is 15 residues. The CDR3 sequence: CASSQDSGGLNEQFF.

The rearrangement joins TRBV5-1 to TRBJ2-1; TCRdb selects TRBD2, and the lack of DNA leaves this call unchecked. Germline V gives CDR1 SGHRS, CDR2 YFSETQ. This CDR3 region has 15 residues. The CDR3: CASSSPQGLANEQFF.

V gene TRBV20-1 combines with J gene TRBJ2-2; as DNA is missing, the TRBD1 call by TCRdb cannot be tested. CDR3 length: 13 residues. Germline V gene lookup returns CDR1 DFQATT and CDR2 SNEGSKA (reference sequence). The CDR3 reads CSARQGASGELFF.

The V and J genes are TRBV29-1 and TRBJ1-2; TCRdb indicates TRBD1, and absent DNA this call remains unverified. The CDR3 length is 15 residues. Germline CDR1 is SQVTM and CDR2 is ANQGSEA. CDR3 sequence reads: CSVEGPGQGDYGYTF.

The V call is TRBV21-1, the J call TRBJ2-1; absent DNA, TCRdb's TRBD1 call cannot be checked. TRBV21-1 is reported as a pseudogene. CDR3 length: 16 amino acids. The CDR3 protein is CASSKDERQGDCEQFF.

This chain's CDR3 is CSATQGAGGYTF. This chain uses TRBV20-1 with TRBJ1-2; without DNA, the TCRdb call of TRBD1 cannot be checked. Germline CDR1 is DFQATT and CDR2 is SNEGSKA (reference sequence). The CDR3 runs to 12 residues.

The chain links TRBV14 to TRBJ2-1; TCRdb calls TRBD1, which cannot be checked without DNA. In germline, CDR1 is SGHDN, CDR2 FVKESK. The length of the CDR3 is 16 residues. CDR3 in amino acids: CASSLLGTGSYNEQFF.

The chain uses TRBV7-8 and TRBJ2-1; TCRdb names TRBD2, which stays unverified in the absence of DNA. Germline V gene sequence: CDR1 SGHVS, CDR2 FQNEAQ. The CDR3 totals 19 residues. The CDR3 reads CASSTRGREVVLVGNEQFF.

The chain links TRBV28 to TRBJ2-7; without DNA, the TCRdb call of TRBD1 cannot be checked. The CDR3 contains 15 residues. The germline V gene has CDR1 MDHEN and CDR2 SYDVKM. The CDR3 loop reads CASSVTGTASYEQYF.

The chain recombines TRBV20-1 with TRBJ2-3; TCRdb reports TRBD1, a call that lacks DNA to check it against. The CDR3 sequence is 14 residues long. Germline CDR1 DFQATT, CDR2 SNEGSKA (reference sequence). CDR3 region: CSAPGASSTDTQYF.

The chain has TRBV15 and TRBJ2-1; the D call of TRBD1 rests on TCRdb alone, since no DNA is present to check it. Germline-derived CDR1 and CDR2 are LNHNV and YYDKDF (reference sequence). CDR3 length equals 16 residues. This chain's CDR3 is CATSRPYRFRTNEQFF.

The chain has TRBV5-1 and TRBJ1-2; with no DNA, the TCRdb D assignment of TRBD1 cannot be verified. This CDR3 is built from 14 residues. Germline CDR1 SGHRS, CDR2 YFSETQ. Here the CDR3 reads CASSSDRGFDGYTF.

The chain is built from TRBV5-1 and TRBJ2-7. The CDR3 has 14 amino acids. Per the germline V gene, CDR1 is SGHRS and CDR2 is YFSETQ. The CDR3 region is CASSLGQEGYEQYF.

V usage is TRBV5-1 and J usage is TRBJ1-5; as DNA is missing, the TRBD1 call by TCRdb cannot be tested. CDR1 SGHRS and CDR2 YFSETQ come from the germline V gene. The CDR3 sequence is 15 residues long. The CDR3 is CASSLGQFGNQPQHF.

The rearrangement links TRBV5-1 to TRBJ1-2. Per germline, CDR1 SGHRS and CDR2 YFSETQ. The CDR3 runs to 16 residues. CDR3 residues: CASSLGATASNYGYTF.

The chain combines TRBV6-5 with TRBJ2-3; lacking DNA, the TRBD2 call made by TCRdb goes unchecked. CDR3 length: 17 residues. The germline CDR1 and CDR2 sequences are MNHEY and SVGAGI. CDR3 residues: CASSFQPGLDSTDTQYF.